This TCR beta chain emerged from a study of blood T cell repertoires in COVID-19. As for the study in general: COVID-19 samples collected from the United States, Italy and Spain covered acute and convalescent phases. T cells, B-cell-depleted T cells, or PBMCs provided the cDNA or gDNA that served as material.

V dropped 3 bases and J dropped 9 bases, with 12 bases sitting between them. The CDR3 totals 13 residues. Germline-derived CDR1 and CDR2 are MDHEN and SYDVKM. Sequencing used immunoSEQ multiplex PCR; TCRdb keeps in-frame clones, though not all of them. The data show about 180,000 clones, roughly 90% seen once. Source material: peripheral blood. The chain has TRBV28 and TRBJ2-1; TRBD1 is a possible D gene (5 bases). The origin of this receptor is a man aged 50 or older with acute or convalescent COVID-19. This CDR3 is CASSFPGLGEQFF. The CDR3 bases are TGTGCCAGCAGTTTCCCAGGGCTGGGTGAGCAGTTCTTC.